This TCR beta chain was retrieved from a study of beta chain features in type 1 diabetes. Whole-study findings and limits: For patients, the naive, central memory and Treg TCRB repertoires appeared more alike than for healthy donors.

This CDR3 region has 13 residues. Trimming shortened V by 6 bases and J by 3 bases, and 11 bases separated the two germline ends. Germline CDR1 KGHSH, CDR2 LQKENI. Turning to this clone: The antigen is undetermined. Other DNA sequences in this sample translate to the same CDR3.

cDNA synthesis used the whole RNA isolate, giving expressed TCRB sequences. The table came from immunoSEQ multiplex PCR; TCRdb's copy has only in-frame clones and leaves some out. This sample has under 550,000 clones, with about 10% found just once. The rearrangement links TRBV18 to TRBJ1-1; tentatively, D is TRBD1 (5 bases). Sequencing was done on a sample of naive CD4+ T cells from blood. The clonotype originates from a woman younger than 35 in good health. CDR3 in amino acids: CASSPGLDTEAFF. CDR3 in DNA: TGTGCCAGCTCTCCGGGGCTCGACACTGAAGCTTTCTTT. The full variable domain, in which reference TRBV18 and TRBJ1-1 provide the parts outside the CDR3, is NAGVMQNPRHLVRRRGQEARLRCSPMKGHSHVYWYRQLPEEGLKFMVYLQKENIIDESGMPKERFSAEFPKEGPSILRIQQVVRGDSAAYFCASSPGLDTEAFFGQGTRLTVV.